Presented here are 3 T cell receptor beta chains from one specimen sequenced in a study of T cell repertoires in cytomegalovirus infection. These receptors' antigens are unknown. TCRdb itself ran the reads through MiXCR, one entry per CDR3 protein. The sample includes 350,000 to 400,000 distinct CDR3 sequences, about 35% of them seen just once. The sample was cultured PBMCs, taken from culture after CMV antigen stimulation. These receptors were taken from a human donor in good health (CMV status not recorded). Some clones in this sample may be carry-over from other donors' samples.

This clonotype came up a few times. The chain joins TRBV4-3 to TRBJ2-3, with 12 bases lining up with TRBD2. Germline trimming cut 0 bases from V and 4 bases from J; bases unmatched to any gene: 2. The CDR3 runs 16 residues. Per the germline V gene, CDR1 is LGHNA and CDR2 is YSLEER. The CDR3 DNA follows: TGCGCCAGCAGCCAAGATCTAGCGGGAGGGCCAGATACGCAGTATTTT. It specifies CASSQDLAGGPDTQYF.

This sequence joins TRBV6-5 and TRBJ2-7, with D possibly TRBD2 on 5 matching bases. The CDR3 covers 15 residues. CDR1 is MNHEY, CDR2 SVGAGI, per germline. V was trimmed by 2 bases and J by 4 bases, leaving 15 bases between them. This chain's CDR3 is CASSYPRSGIYEQYF. DNA for the CDR3: TGTGCCAGCAGTTACCCCCGTTCCGGGATATACGAGCAGTACTTC.

This clonotype was counted between two and nine times. This chain links TRBV19 with TRBJ2-2; 8 bases agree with TRBD2. CDR1 and CDR2 (germline): LNHDA, SQIVND (reference sequence). V shed 6 bases, J shed 3 bases, and the junction held 6 bases outside the gene matches. The CDR3 spans 15 residues. For the CDR3, the DNA is TGTGCCAGTAGGAGCGGGAGTCGGTACACCGGGGAGCTGTTTTTT. It specifies CASRSGSRYTGELFF.